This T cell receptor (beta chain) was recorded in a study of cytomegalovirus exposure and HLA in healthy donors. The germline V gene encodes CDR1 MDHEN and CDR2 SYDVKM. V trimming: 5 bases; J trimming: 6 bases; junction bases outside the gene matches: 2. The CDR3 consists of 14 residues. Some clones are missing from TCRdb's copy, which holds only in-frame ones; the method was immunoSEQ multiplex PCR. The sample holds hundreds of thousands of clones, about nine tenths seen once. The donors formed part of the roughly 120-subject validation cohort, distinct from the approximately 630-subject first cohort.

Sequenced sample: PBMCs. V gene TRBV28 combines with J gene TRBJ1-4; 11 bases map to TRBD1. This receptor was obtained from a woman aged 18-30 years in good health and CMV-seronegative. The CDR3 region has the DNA TGTGCCAGCAGTGGGGACAGGGGGGATGAAAAACTGTTTTTT. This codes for CASSGDRGDEKLFF. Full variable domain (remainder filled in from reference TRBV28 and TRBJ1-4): DVKVTQSSRYLVKRTGEKVFLECVQDMDHENMFWYRQDPGLGLRLIYFSYDVKMKEKGDIPEGYSVSREKKERFSLILESASTNQTSMYLCASSGDRGDEKLFFGSGTQLSVL.